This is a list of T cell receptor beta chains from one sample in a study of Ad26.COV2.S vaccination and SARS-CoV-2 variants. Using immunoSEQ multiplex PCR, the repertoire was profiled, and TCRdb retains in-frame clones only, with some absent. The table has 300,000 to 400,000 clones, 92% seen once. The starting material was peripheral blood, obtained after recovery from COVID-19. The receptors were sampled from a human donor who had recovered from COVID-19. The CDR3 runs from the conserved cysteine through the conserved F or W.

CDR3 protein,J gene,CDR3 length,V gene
CASSQGQILNTEAFF,TRBJ1-1,15,TRBV4-1
CASSSALFRGDEQFF,TRBJ2-1,15,TRBV11-2
CASSGRWYEQYF,TRBJ2-7,12,TRBV21-1
CASSPPQAGGEDTDTQYF,TRBJ2-3,18,TRBV4-3
CASSFWTGFGDQPQHF,TRBJ1-5,16,TRBV7-2
CATQGLAYEQYF,TRBJ2-7,12,TRBV2
CASSEVEGTSYEQYF,TRBJ2-7,15,TRBV6-1
CASSQGLGAGGQPQHF,TRBJ1-5,16,TRBV3-1/TRBV3-2
CASSLTQNNEQFF,TRBJ2-1,13,TRBV5-1
CASTKSGPSTGELFF,TRBJ2-2,15,TRBV5-8
CASKGWAEETQYF,TRBJ2-5,13,TRBV2
CASSRVLGNSHGYTF,TRBJ1-2,15,TRBV5-4
CASSLSPQGTPYGYTF,TRBJ1-2,16,TRBV27
CASSYVHRGRNTEAFF,TRBJ1-1,16,TRBV6-6
CASSTGQGEAFF,TRBJ1-1,12,TRBV27
CASSGQQGLDGYTF,TRBJ1-2,14,TRBV5-1
CASSYGTGSETQYF,TRBJ2-5,14,TRBV6-6
CASSLDGNQPQHF,TRBJ1-5,13,TRBV5-1
CASSDGPNSPLHF,TRBJ1-6,13,TRBV9
CASSPDRDFNYGYTF,TRBJ1-2,15,TRBV14
CASSLDLEGFGTEAFF,TRBJ1-1,16,TRBV11-2
CATSRGTGGKETQYF,TRBJ2-5,15,TRBV15
CASSFPHQGPPGSDTQYF,TRBJ2-3,18,TRBV9
CASSLLIGTGDNQPQHF,TRBJ1-5,17,TRBV19
CASSLFPGTSGFRNEQFF,TRBJ2-1,18,TRBV27
CASSLVPGGSYNEQFF,TRBJ2-1,16,TRBV5-1
CASSEGGTPAPTREQFF,TRBJ2-1,17,TRBV2
CASSDRPGVGYTF,TRBJ1-2,13,TRBV10-1
CASSDGPSNEQFF,TRBJ2-1,13,TRBV6-4
CASRAGGLGEAFF,TRBJ1-1,13,TRBV2
CASSSATAGNEKLFF,TRBJ1-4,15,TRBV3-1/TRBV3-2
CASSLGQGAYEQYF,TRBJ2-7,14,TRBV7-8
CASSPLGEKLFF,TRBJ1-4,12,TRBV27
CASSQVRRTSSYNSPLHF,TRBJ1-6,18,TRBV3-1/TRBV3-2